One T cell receptor beta chain is described in this entry. The Seattle patients joined while their infection was active and were tracked longitudinally afterward. This record belongs to a study of blood T cell repertoires in COVID-19. Study-wide context: Samples came from the United States, Italy and Spain, spanning acute and convalescent COVID-19. In each case, the material was cDNA or gDNA derived from T cells, B-cell-depleted T cells, or PBMCs.

V shed 1 base and J shed 1 base, with 9 bases lying between them. CDR1 is SGHRS, CDR2 YFSETQ, per germline. CDR3 length equals 15 residues. Per the original data handling: Reference gene primer amplification yielded estimated nucleated cell counts. The assay was immunoSEQ multiplex PCR, and TCRdb's table has in-frame clones only and misses some. V and J calls and clone size come straight from that table; D and trimming were deduced from the DNA. The sample contains roughly 75,000 clones, almost 85% of which appear only once. V usage is TRBV5-1 and J usage is TRBJ1-5; D is unresolved. Sequences were obtained from peripheral blood. The TCR originated in a man aged 50 to 60 with COVID-19, enrolled during active disease. CDR3 sequence (DNA): TGCGCCAGCAGCTTGACGGGGATAAGCAATCAGCCCCAGCATTTT. Translating gives CASSLTGISNQPQHF.